The 5 T cell receptor beta chains below all came from one sample that was sequenced in a study of cytomegalovirus exposure and HLA in healthy donors. PCR employed 60 Vbeta and 13 Jbeta primers. Generated by immunoSEQ multiplex PCR, the TCRdb table keeps only in-frame clones and is missing some. The sample carries more than 110,000 clones, roughly three quarters recorded once. Material for sequencing was PBMCs. These receptors were taken from a woman aged 45-60 years in good health and CMV-seronegative.

The chain uses TRBV19 and TRBJ1-5; 10 bases are a match to TRBD1. V gave up 8 bases and J gave up 6 bases; unmatched junction bases: 13. CDR1 LNHDA and CDR2 SQIVND come from the germline V gene (reference sequence). This CDR3 is 16 amino acids long. CDR3 in amino acids: CASGGATGGGTQPQHF. DNA for the CDR3: TGTGCCAGTGGAGGCGCGACAGGGGGCGGTACTCAGCCCCAGCATTTT. Complete variable domain (other parts from reference TRBV19 and TRBJ1-5): DGGITQSPKYLFRKEGQNVTLSCEQNLNHDAMYWYRQDPGQGLRLIYYSQIVNDFQKGDIAEGYSVSREKKESFPLTVTSAQKNPTAFYLCASGGATGGGTQPQHFGDGTRLSIL.

The V call is TRBV7-2, the J call TRBJ1-4; unclear D gene. The germline V gene has CDR1 SGHTA and CDR2 FQGNSA. The V end lost 5 bases, the J end lost 8 bases, and 18 bases lay between the germline ends. The length of the CDR3 is 15 residues. The CDR3 is CASSPVEGVEEKLFF. DNA for the CDR3: TGTGCCAGCAGCCCCGTCGAGGGAGTAGAAGAAAAACTGTTTTTT.

This sequence joins TRBV7-8 and TRBJ2-7; D is possibly TRBD1 (6 bases). CDR3 size: 13 residues. Deletions cut 2 bases from V and 4 bases from J, with 9 bases between. Looked up from germline, CDR1 is SGHVS and CDR2 is FQNEAQ. CDR3 nucleotides: TGTGCCAGCAGCTTAAAACAGGGTTACGAGCAGTACTTC. As protein: CASSLKQGYEQYF. Based on the CDR3 plus reference TRBV7-8 and TRBJ2-7, the full variable domain is GAGVSQSPRYKVAKRGQDVALRCDPISGHVSLFWYQQALGQGPEFLTYFQNEAQLDKSGLPSDRFFAERPEGSVSTLKIQRTQQEDSAVYLCASSLKQGYEQYFGPGTRLTVT.

This rearrangement joins TRBV4-3 to TRBJ2-2, with a weak D call TRBD1 (5 bases). This CDR3 has 15 amino acids. The germline CDR1 and CDR2 sequences are LGHNA and YSLEER. Trimming took off 1 base at V and 2 bases at J, with 8 bases between the two ends. CDR3 loop: CASSQVRGNTGELFF. CDR3 nucleotides: TGCGCCAGCAGCCAAGTTAGGGGTAACACCGGGGAGCTGTTTTTT.

The rearrangement joins TRBV7-2 to TRBJ1-1, with a tentative D call TRBD1 (6 bases). The CDR3 is 13 amino acids. Deletions cut 5 bases from V and 5 bases from J, with 12 bases between. Germline CDR1 SGHTA, CDR2 FQGNSA. The CDR3 coding sequence is TGTGCCAGCAGCACTTCACAGGGAACTGAAGCTTTCTTT. It encodes CASSTSQGTEAFF.